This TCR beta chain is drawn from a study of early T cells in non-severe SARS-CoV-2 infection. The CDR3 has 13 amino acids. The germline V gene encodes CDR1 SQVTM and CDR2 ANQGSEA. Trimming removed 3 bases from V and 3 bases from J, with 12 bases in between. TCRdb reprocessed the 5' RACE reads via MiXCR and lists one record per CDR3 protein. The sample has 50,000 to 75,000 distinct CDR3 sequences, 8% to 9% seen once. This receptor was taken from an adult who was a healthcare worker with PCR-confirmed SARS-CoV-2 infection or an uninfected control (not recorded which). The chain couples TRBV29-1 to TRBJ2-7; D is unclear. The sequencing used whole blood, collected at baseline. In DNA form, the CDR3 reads TGCAGCGTTGAGGTGGCTCCGAGCTACGAGCAGTACTTC. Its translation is CSVEVAPSYEQYF.